Presented here are 29 T cell receptor beta chains from one specimen sequenced in a study of cytotoxic CD8 clonotypes in ibrutinib-treated CLL. The table came from immunoSEQ multiplex PCR; TCRdb's copy has only in-frame clones and leaves some out. The data show under 200,000 clones, with approximately 80% seen just once and roughly 4.5% held by the top ten. The starting material was PBMCs, obtained after 24 months of ibrutinib treatment. These receptor sequences come from a human donor with chronic lymphocytic leukemia.

The rearrangement joins TRBV15 to TRBJ1-5, with D possibly being TRBD1 (5 bases). The CDR3 totals 15 residues. Germline V gives CDR1 LNHNV, CDR2 YYDKDF (reference sequence). Trimming pared 3 bases from V and 7 bases from J, leaving 16 bases between. CDR3 protein: CATSSVRDGGQPQHF. CDR3 bases: TGTGCCACCAGCAGCGTCAGGGATGGTGGCCAGCCCCAGCATTTT.

The chain links TRBV4-2 to TRBJ2-1; D ambiguous. V was shortened by 1 base and J by 7 bases, with 5 bases between the two germline ends. Germline assignment: CDR1 LGHNA and CDR2 YNFKEQ. The CDR3 consists of 12 residues. The CDR3 DNA is TGTGCCAGCAGCCAAGCCCTGAATGAGCAGTTCTTC. Its translation: CASSQALNEQFF.

This clone was seen only once. The chain joins TRBV7-2 to TRBJ1-2; TRBD1 agrees at 7 bases. This CDR3 contains 15 residues. Germline V gene data show CDR1 as SGHTA and CDR2 as FQGNSA. J was trimmed by 8 bases and V by 5 bases; bases with no gene match: 14. The DNA for the CDR3 is TGTGCCAGCAGCCGCCGCCCCGGGACAGATATAGGCTACACCTTC. Amino acid sequence: CASSRRPGTDIGYTF.

The rearrangement uses TRBV2 and TRBJ2-7; the match to TRBD1 covers 8 bases. The junction had 6 bases not matched to a gene; V was cut back by 3 bases and J by 5 bases. CDR1 is SNHLY, CDR2 FYNNEI, per germline. The length of the CDR3 is 14 residues. The CDR3 here is CASSEGRGQNEQYF. The CDR3 DNA reads as TGTGCCAGCAGTGAGGGCAGGGGGCAGAACGAGCAGTACTTC. Complete variable domain (other parts from reference TRBV2 and TRBJ2-7): EPEVTQTPSHQVTQMGQEVILRCVPISNHLYFYWYRQILGQKVEFLVSFYNNEISEKSEIFDDQFSVERPDGSNFTLKIRSTKLEDSAMYFCASSEGRGQNEQYFGPGTRLTVT.

The chain joins TRBV6-1 to TRBJ2-1; no clear D gene. CDR3 length: 15 residues. The V end was cut by 5 bases, the J end by 6 bases, with 17 bases between. Germline V CDR1 and CDR2: MNHNS, SASEGT. The CDR3, as DNA: TGTGCCAGCAGTCTTCTTGGTGGAAACCTCAATGAGCAGTTCTTC. This encodes CASSLLGGNLNEQFF.

The chain couples TRBV18 to TRBJ2-2; D ambiguous. The CDR3 contains 15 residues. Trimming stripped 6 bases from V and 2 bases from J, with 13 bases between. Per the germline V gene, CDR1 is KGHSH and CDR2 is LQKENI. The CDR3 region has the DNA TGTGCCAGCTCCCCCGGGCAGATTAACACCGGGGAGCTGTTTTTT. Translated: CASSPGQINTGELFF.

The chain joins TRBV5-1 to TRBJ1-1; possible D gene TRBD1, 6 bases. Germline V gene lookup returns CDR1 SGHRS and CDR2 YFSETQ. Trimming pared 5 bases from V and 1 base from J, leaving 15 bases between. CDR3 length: 15 residues. DNA for the CDR3: TGCGCCAGCAGGTCAGTGGACAGACAGAACACTGAAGCTTTCTTT. Translated, it gives CASRSVDRQNTEAFF.

This chain uses TRBV27 with TRBJ2-5; D uncertain. Germline CDR1 reads MNHEY; CDR2 reads SMNVEV (reference sequence). CDR3 length: 13 residues. V dropped 0 bases and J dropped 4 bases, with 6 bases sitting between them. CDR3 nucleotides: TGTGCCAGCAGTTTATCCCATTTAGAGACCCAGTACTTC. Protein sequence: CASSLSHLETQYF.

On this clone: The junction shows a germline mismatch at one end, possibly a read error. The rearrangement joins TRBV6-5 to TRBJ1-1, with D unclear. Per the germline V gene, CDR1 is MNHEY and CDR2 is SVGAGI. This CDR3 comprises 13 residues. DNA of the CDR3: TGTGCCGGCAGTTACTTAGGGAGCACTGAAGCTTTCTTT. It encodes CAGSYLGSTEAFF.

The chain employs TRBV6-5 and TRBJ1-1; no clear D. The germline V gene encodes CDR1 MNHEY and CDR2 SVGAGI. CDR3 length: 15 residues. V was clipped by 2 bases and J by 0 bases, with 10 bases between them. Written as DNA, the CDR3 is TGTGCCAGCAGTTACGAATGGACGGTGAACACTGAAGCTTTCTTT. Amino acids: CASSYEWTVNTEAFF.

The chain employs TRBV5-1 and TRBJ2-3; tentative D call: TRBD1 (6 bases). Germline CDR1 is SGHRS and CDR2 is YFSETQ. The CDR3 runs to 14 residues. Trimming stripped 3 bases from V and 4 bases from J, with 12 bases between. The CDR3 is CASSSLNRADTQYF. The DNA of the CDR3 is TGCGCCAGCAGCTCACTAAACAGGGCAGATACGCAGTATTTT.

This clone was observed a handful of times. The chain has TRBV23-1 and TRBJ1-6; D is uncertain. TRBV23-1 is an ORF; its function is uncertain. There are 15 residues in the CDR3. V was shortened by 4 bases and J by 9 bases, with 16 bases between the two germline ends. The CDR3 DNA is TGCGCCAGCAGTCGTTCCGCCTTTCGAAGTTCACCCCTCCACTTT. This encodes CASSRSAFRSSPLHF.

The chain links TRBV5-1 to TRBJ1-6; D gene unclear. The germline gives CDR1 SGHRS, CDR2 YFSETQ. This CDR3 is 16 amino acids long. The V and J ends lost 0 bases and 5 bases respectively, with 12 bases between them. DNA of the CDR3: TGCGCCAGCAGCTTGGTACCTTTATCCAATAATTCACCCCTCCACTTT. Translating gives CASSLVPLSNNSPLHF.

V is TRBV6-6 and J is TRBJ2-7, with D possibly being TRBD1 (5 bases). The germline V and J ends were trimmed by 2 bases and 0 bases, with 8 bases remaining between them. The CDR3 consists of 14 residues. The germline V gene encodes CDR1 MNHNY and CDR2 SVGAGI (reference sequence). The CDR3 spells CASSYRGSSYEQYF. The CDR3 DNA reads as TGTGCCAGCAGTTACAGGGGTAGCTCCTACGAGCAGTACTTC.

This clone has a handful of counts. CDR3 sequence (DNA): TGTGCCAGCACCCAGGGACGCCGCAATCAGCCCCAGCATTTT. Translating gives CASTQGRRNQPQHF. This rearrangement joins TRBV11-2 to TRBJ1-5, with TRBD1 as a possible D gene (5 bases). Trimming pared 7 bases from V and 2 bases from J, leaving 12 bases between. The CDR3 contains 14 residues. Germline-derived CDR1 and CDR2 are SGHAT and FQNNGV.

This clone has just one count. This chain joins TRBV6-6 and TRBJ1-1; TRBD1 matches at 7 bases. CDR3 length equals 15 residues. Germline values: CDR1 MNHNY, CDR2 SVGAGI (reference sequence). V trimming: 2 bases; J trimming: 1 base; junction bases outside the gene matches: 4. DNA of the CDR3: TGTGCCAGCAGTTACGGGACAGCCACGAACACTGAAGCTTTCTTT. Encoded protein: CASSYGTATNTEAFF.

V gene TRBV11-1 combines with J gene TRBJ2-5; the D call may be TRBD1 or TRBD2 (7 bases each). The CDR3 has 17 residues. Germline V gene lookup returns CDR1 SGHAT and CDR2 FQDESV (reference sequence). V lost 5 bases and J 3 bases, leaving 22 bases between the germline ends. This CDR3 is CASSLTSPGGGKETQYF. The CDR3 bases are TGTGCCAGCAGCCTCACCTCGCCAGGGGGGGGAAAAGAGACCCAGTACTTC.

The V call is TRBV28, the J call TRBJ2-3; D is unclear. The CDR3 sequence is 16 residues long. Deletions cut 8 bases from V and 0 bases from J, with 18 bases between. Looked up from germline, CDR1 is MDHEN and CDR2 is SYDVKM. CDR3 amino acids: CASGIPRGRSTDTQYF. In DNA, the CDR3 is TGTGCCAGCGGAATCCCCAGAGGTCGAAGCACAGATACGCAGTATTTT.

CDR3 loop: CATSSTGLAGNTGELFF. CDR3 DNA sequence: TGTGCCACCAGCAGCACTGGACTAGCGGGGAACACCGGGGAGCTGTTTTTT. The rearrangement uses TRBV15 and TRBJ2-2; TRBD2 agrees at 11 bases. Germline CDR1 LNHNV, CDR2 YYDKDF (reference sequence). The CDR3 runs 17 residues. V lost 3 bases to trimming and J lost 1 base; unmatched junction nucleotides: 4.

This chain uses TRBV2 with TRBJ1-1; a weak D match, TRBD1 (6 bases). CDR1 is SNHLY, CDR2 FYNNEI, per germline. This CDR3 contains 14 residues. V gave up 1 base and J gave up 1 base, with 7 bases separating them. The CDR3 region has the DNA TGTGCCAGCAGTGAAGAGACAGGGAACACTGAAGCTTTCTTT. It encodes CASSEETGNTEAFF.

V is TRBV5-1 and J is TRBJ2-7, with D possibly matching TRBD1 (5 bases). The tail of the sequence fits TRBJ2-5 better, so the J call may be wrong. In germline, CDR1 is SGHRS, CDR2 YFSETQ. CDR3 length: 16 amino acids. The CDR3 DNA follows: TGCGCCAGCAGCTTGGACCCAGGGAAGGTGTCAGAGACCCAGTACTTC. The encoded protein is CASSLDPGKVSETQYF.

Only a few counts were recorded for this clone. The chain combines TRBV10-2 with TRBJ1-1, with D unclear. The germline V gene encodes CDR1 WSHSY and CDR2 SAAADI. The CDR3 extends over 13 amino acids. Trimming removed 7 bases at V and 2 bases at J, with 11 bases between. The CDR3, as DNA: TGCGCCAGCAAGGCAGGCGGTAACACTGAAGCTTTCTTT. Amino acids: CASKAGGNTEAFF.

This clone appeared a few times. The V call is TRBV30, the J call TRBJ1-5; D unresolved. Germline values: CDR1 GTSNPN, CDR2 SVGIG (reference sequence). The V gene lost 1 base and the J gene lost 4 bases, with 11 bases spanning the gap. The CDR3 covers 14 residues. CDR3 region: CAWSGGSQNQPQHF. DNA for the CDR3: TGTGCCTGGAGTGGTGGCAGTCAAAATCAGCCCCAGCATTTT.

This clone was seen a handful of times. The gene calls are TRBV30 and TRBJ1-1; the D is unclear. Germline CDR1 is GTSNPN and CDR2 is SVGIG (reference sequence). Trimming cost V 1 base and J 5 bases, with 8 bases left between them. The CDR3 extends over 12 amino acids. The CDR3 spells CAWSEGWTEAFF. In DNA form, the CDR3 reads TGTGCCTGGAGTGAGGGATGGACTGAAGCTTTCTTT.

The chain links TRBV14 to TRBJ1-2; no definite D call. The ends were cut back, 5 bases at V and 2 bases at J, with 9 bases in the middle. This CDR3 comprises 13 residues. Looked up from germline, CDR1 is SGHDN and CDR2 is FVKESK. The CDR3 nucleotides are TGTGCCAGCAGCGGAGTTTTGAACTATGGCTACACCTTC. Protein sequence: CASSGVLNYGYTF.

The V call is TRBV9, the J call TRBJ1-5; 11 nucleotides align to TRBD1. The CDR3 contains 15 residues. Trimming removed 3 bases from V and 6 bases from J; junction bases left unmatched: 5. Germline assignment: CDR1 SGDLS and CDR2 YYNGEE. The CDR3 sequence: CASSAGTGGVQPQHF. The CDR3, as DNA: TGTGCCAGCAGCGCCGGGACAGGGGGAGTTCAGCCCCAGCATTTT.

This clone was recorded only once. V and J are TRBV5-8 and TRBJ1-5; D gene uncertain. CDR1 and CDR2 (germline): SGHTS, YDEGEE. Trimming took 2 bases from V and 2 from J, leaving 11 bases between them. This CDR3 is 15 amino acids long. The CDR3 spells CASSFWVRGNQPQHF. The CDR3 nucleotides are TGTGCCAGCAGCTTTTGGGTAAGGGGCAATCAGCCCCAGCATTTT.

This sequence joins TRBV28 and TRBJ2-7; unclear D gene. This CDR3 is 14 amino acids long. V was clipped by 4 bases and J by 6 bases, with 16 bases between them. Germline CDR1 and CDR2: MDHEN and SYDVKM. This CDR3 reads CASSSPGPQREQYF. The CDR3 nucleotides are TGTGCCAGCAGTTCTCCCGGGCCGCAGCGCGAGCAGTACTTC. Full variable domain (rest looked up from reference TRBV28 and TRBJ2-7): DVKVTQSSRYLVKRTGEKVFLECVQDMDHENMFWYRQDPGLGLRLIYFSYDVKMKEKGDIPEGYSVSREKKERFSLILESASTNQTSMYLCASSSPGPQREQYFGPGTRLTVT.

The rearrangement links TRBV9 to TRBJ2-2; TRBD1 agrees at 11 bases. Per the germline V gene, CDR1 is SGDLS and CDR2 is YYNGEE. CDR3 length: 19 residues. V was pared by 3 bases and J by 2 bases, with 12 bases of the junction left unmatched. The CDR3 nucleotides are TGTGCCAGCAGCGCACCGGGACAGGGGGGAGTTTCCAACACCGGGGAGCTGTTTTTT. Translation gives CASSAPGQGGVSNTGELFF.